The 6 T cell receptor beta chains below come from one sample, sequenced in a study of CD8+CD57+ T cells in acquired aplastic anemia. It was patients with CD8+CD57+ cell expansion by flow cytometry who were chosen for sequencing. Genomic DNA provided the template from which TCR beta VDJ and CDR3 profiles were obtained. MiXCR, run by TCRdb on the reads, gives a single entry per CDR3 protein. The profile shows 150,000 to 200,000 distinct CDR3 sequences, around half of them singletons. What was sequenced was sorted CD4+, CD8+, or CD8+CD57+ T cells (not recorded which) from PBMCs. Receptors were obtained from a human donor with aplastic anemia.

Concerning this clonotype: A read error is possible here, since a much larger clone lies one base away. This sequence joins TRBV6-5 and TRBJ2-7; 7 bases agree with TRBD2. The CDR3 runs 14 residues. Germline loops: CDR1 MNHEY, CDR2 SVGAGI. The CDR3 DNA follows: TGTGCCAGCAGTTACGGGGCGAGGGACTACAAGCAGTACTTC. It codes for CASSYGARDYKQYF.

In its sample, this clonotype was seen many times. The chain uses TRBV30 and TRBJ2-1, with D tentatively TRBD1 (6 bases). CDR1 and CDR2 from the germline V gene are GTSNPN and SVGIG (reference sequence). The CDR3 has 8 amino acids. V lost 8 bases, J lost 15 bases, and 11 bases lay in between. The CDR3 here is CAHQGGFF. CDR3 in DNA: TGTGCCCATCAAGGGGGGTTCTTC.

This clonotype was detected once. V gene TRBV2 combines with J gene TRBJ1-4, with 10 positions matching TRBD1. The ends lost 10 bases at V and 6 bases at J; junction bases unmatched: 14. The length of the CDR3 is 16 residues. Germline assignment: CDR1 SNHLY and CDR2 FYNNEI. CDR3 amino acids: CANRVLPGTGDEKLFF. CDR3 nucleotide sequence: TGTGCCAACAGAGTCCTCCCCGGGACAGGGGATGAAAAACTGTTTTTT.

This clonotype was observed at least ten times. The chain joins TRBV9 to TRBJ2-7; the match to TRBD2 covers 9 bases. Germline values: CDR1 SGDLS, CDR2 YYNGEE. This CDR3 is 15 amino acids long. V lost 0 bases, J lost 1 base, and 2 bases stayed unmatched. The CDR3 bases are TGTGCCAGCAGCGTAGAAACTAGCGGGTCCTACGAGCAGTACTTC. Its translation is CASSVETSGSYEQYF.

The rearrangement uses TRBV4-1 and TRBJ2-1, with 9 positions matching TRBD2. V dropped 0 bases and J dropped 7; count of bases not matched to a gene: 10. This CDR3 spans 17 amino acids. Germline CDR1 and CDR2: MGHRA and YSYEKL. In DNA, the CDR3 is TGCGCCAGCAGCCAAGATTTGGCGGGAGGGCCGTGGAATGAGCAGTTCTTC. Residues: CASSQDLAGGPWNEQFF.

The chain carries TRBV6-5 and TRBJ2-7; D call uncertain. The CDR3 loop spans 11 amino acids. Trimming removed 4 bases at V and 6 bases at J, with 7 bases between. Germline CDR1 and CDR2: MNHEY and SVGAGI. This CDR3 is CASSWGSEQYF. As DNA, the CDR3 is TGTGCCAGCAGTTGGGGTAGCGAGCAGTACTTC.